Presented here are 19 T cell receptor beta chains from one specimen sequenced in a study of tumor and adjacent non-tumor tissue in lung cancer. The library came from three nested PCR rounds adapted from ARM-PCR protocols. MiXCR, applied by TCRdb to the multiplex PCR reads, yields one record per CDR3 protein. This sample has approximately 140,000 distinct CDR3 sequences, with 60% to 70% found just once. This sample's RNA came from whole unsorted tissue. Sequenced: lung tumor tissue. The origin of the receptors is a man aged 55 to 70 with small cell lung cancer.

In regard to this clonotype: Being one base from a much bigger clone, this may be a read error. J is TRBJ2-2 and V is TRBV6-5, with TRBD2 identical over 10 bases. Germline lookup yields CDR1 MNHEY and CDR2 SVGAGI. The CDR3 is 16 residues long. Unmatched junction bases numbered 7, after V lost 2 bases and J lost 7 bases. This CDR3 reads CASSYGTSVYSGELFF. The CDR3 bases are TGTGCCAGCAGTTACGGGACTAGCGTTTACAGCGGGGAGCTGTTTTTT.

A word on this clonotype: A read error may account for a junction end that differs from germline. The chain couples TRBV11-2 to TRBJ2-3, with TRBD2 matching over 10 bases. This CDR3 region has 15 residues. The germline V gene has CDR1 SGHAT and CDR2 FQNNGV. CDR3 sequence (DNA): TGTACCAGCAGCTTATCTCTAGCGGGAGCACATACGCAGTATTTT. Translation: CTSSLSLAGAHTQYF.

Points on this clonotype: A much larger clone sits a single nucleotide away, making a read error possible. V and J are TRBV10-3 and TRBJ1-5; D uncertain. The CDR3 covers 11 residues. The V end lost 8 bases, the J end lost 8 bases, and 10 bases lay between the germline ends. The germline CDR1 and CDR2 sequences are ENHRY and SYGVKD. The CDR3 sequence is CAIVYHEPQHF. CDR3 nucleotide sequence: TGTGCCATCGTATACCATGAGCCCCAGCATTTT.

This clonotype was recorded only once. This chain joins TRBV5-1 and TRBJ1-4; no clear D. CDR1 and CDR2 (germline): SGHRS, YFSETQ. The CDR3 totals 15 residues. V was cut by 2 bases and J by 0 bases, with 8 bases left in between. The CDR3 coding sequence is TGCGCCAGCAGCTTCGGAACAACAACTAATGAAAAACTGTTTTTT. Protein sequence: CASSFGTTTNEKLFF.

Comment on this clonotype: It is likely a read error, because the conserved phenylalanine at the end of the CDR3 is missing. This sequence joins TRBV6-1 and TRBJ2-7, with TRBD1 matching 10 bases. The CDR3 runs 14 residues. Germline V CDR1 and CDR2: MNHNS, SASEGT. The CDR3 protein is CDSTQDRGFYEQYD. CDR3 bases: TGTGACAGCACACAGGACAGGGGGTTCTACGAGCAGTACGAC.

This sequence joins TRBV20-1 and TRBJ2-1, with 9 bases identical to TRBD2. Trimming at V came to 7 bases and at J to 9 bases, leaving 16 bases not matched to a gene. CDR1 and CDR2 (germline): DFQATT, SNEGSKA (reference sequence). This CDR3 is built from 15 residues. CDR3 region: CSVFLGGRARVEQFF. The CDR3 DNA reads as TGCAGTGTTTTTTTAGGCGGGAGGGCGAGGGTTGAGCAGTTCTTC.

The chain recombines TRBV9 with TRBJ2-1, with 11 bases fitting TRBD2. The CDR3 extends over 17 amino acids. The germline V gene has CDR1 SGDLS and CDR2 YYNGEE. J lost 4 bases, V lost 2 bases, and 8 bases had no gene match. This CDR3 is CASSVGSLAGGYNEQFF. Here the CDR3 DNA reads TGTGCCAGCAGCGTTGGGTCCCTAGCGGGAGGTTACAATGAGCAGTTCTTC.

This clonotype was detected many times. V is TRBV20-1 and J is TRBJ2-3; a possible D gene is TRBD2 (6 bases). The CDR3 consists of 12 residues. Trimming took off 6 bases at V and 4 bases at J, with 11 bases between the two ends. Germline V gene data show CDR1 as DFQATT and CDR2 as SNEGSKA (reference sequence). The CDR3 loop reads CSAAREADTQYF. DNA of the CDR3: TGCAGTGCCGCTAGGGAGGCAGATACGCAGTATTTT.

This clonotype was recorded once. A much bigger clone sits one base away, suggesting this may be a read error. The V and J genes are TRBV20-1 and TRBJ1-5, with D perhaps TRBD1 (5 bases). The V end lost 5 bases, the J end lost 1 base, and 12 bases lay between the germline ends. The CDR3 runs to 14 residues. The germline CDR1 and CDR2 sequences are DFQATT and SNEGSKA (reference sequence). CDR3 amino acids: CSAVWGNSNQPQHF. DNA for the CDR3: TGCAGTGCTGTCTGGGGGAACAGCAATCAGCCCCAGCATTTT.

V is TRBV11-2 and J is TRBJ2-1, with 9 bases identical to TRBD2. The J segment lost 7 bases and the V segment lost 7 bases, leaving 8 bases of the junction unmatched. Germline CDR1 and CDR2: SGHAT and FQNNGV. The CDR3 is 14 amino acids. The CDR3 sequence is CASTSSGVYNEQFF. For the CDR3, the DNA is TGTGCCAGCACCTCTAGCGGGGTATATAATGAGCAGTTCTTC.

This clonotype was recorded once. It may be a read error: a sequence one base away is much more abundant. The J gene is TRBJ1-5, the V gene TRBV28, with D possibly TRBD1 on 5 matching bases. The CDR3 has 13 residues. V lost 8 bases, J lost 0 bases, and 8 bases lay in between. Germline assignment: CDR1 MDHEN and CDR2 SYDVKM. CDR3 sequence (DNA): TGTGCCAGCCGCGGGGCTAGCAATCAGCCCCAGCATTTT. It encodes CASRGASNQPQHF. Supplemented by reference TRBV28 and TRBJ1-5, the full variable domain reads DVKVTQSSRYLVKRTGEKVFLECVQDMDHENMFWYRQDPGLGLRLIYFSYDVKMKEKGDIPEGYSVSREKKERFSLILESASTNQTSMYLCASRGASNQPQHFGDGTRLSIL.

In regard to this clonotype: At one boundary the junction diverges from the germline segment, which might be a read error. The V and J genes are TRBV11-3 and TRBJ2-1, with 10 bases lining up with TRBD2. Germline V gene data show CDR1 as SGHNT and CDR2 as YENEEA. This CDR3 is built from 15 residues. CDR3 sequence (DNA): TGTGCCAGCAGACCAAGCGGGAGGGCCTATAATGAGCAGTTATTC. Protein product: CASRPSGRAYNEQLF.

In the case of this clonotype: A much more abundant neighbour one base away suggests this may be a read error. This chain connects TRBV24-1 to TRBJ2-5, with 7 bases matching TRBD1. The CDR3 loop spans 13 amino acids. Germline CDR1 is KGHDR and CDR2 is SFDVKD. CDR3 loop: CVAVQGPKETQYF. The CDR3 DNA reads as TGTGTCGCGGTACAGGGGCCCAAAGAGACCCAGTACTTC.

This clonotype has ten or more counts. CDR3 coding DNA: TGCAGTGCTATCGACCGTGTCCGACGATCCACAGATACGCAGTATTTT. Amino acids: CSAIDRVRRSTDTQYF. The chain recombines TRBV20-1 with TRBJ2-3, with unresolved D. The CDR3 spans 16 residues. V was cut by 4 bases and J by 2 bases, with 19 bases left in between. The germline CDR1 and CDR2 sequences are DFQATT and SNEGSKA (reference sequence).

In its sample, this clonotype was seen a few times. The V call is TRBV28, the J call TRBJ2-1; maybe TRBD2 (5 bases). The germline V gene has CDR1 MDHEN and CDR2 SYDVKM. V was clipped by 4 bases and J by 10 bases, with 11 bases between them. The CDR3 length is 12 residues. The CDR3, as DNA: TGTGCCAGCAGTTACACAACGGGGGAGCAGTTCTTC. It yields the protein CASSYTTGEQFF.

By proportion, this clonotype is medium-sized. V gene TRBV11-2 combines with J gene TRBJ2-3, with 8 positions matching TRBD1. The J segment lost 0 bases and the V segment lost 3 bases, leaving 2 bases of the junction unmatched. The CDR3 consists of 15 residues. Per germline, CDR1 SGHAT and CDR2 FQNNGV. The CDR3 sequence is CASSFRGRSTDTQYF. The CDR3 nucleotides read TGTGCCAGCAGCTTCAGGGGGCGTAGCACAGATACGCAGTATTTT.

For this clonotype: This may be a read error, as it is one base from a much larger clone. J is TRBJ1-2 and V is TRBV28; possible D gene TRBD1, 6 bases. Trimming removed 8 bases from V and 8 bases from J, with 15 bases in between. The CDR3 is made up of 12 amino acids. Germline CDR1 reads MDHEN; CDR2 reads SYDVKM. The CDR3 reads CASCMTGYGYTF. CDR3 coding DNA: TGTGCCAGCTGTATGACAGGTTACGGCTACACCTTC.

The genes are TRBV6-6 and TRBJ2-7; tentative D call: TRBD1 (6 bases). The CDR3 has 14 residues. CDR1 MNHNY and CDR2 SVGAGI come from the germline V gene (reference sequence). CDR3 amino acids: CVGSPGHRNYEQYF. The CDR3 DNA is TGTGTCGGCAGTCCGGGACACCGAAATTACGAGCAGTACTTC.

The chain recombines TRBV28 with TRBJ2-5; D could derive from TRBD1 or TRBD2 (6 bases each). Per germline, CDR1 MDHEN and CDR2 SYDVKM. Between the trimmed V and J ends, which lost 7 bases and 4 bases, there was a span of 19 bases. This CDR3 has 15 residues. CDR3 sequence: CASIKGGIGRETQYF. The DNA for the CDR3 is TGTGCCAGCATCAAGGGGGGAATAGGGAGAGAGACCCAGTACTTC. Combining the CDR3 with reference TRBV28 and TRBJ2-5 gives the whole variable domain DVKVTQSSRYLVKRTGEKVFLECVQDMDHENMFWYRQDPGLGLRLIYFSYDVKMKEKGDIPEGYSVSREKKERFSLILESASTNQTSMYLCASIKGGIGRETQYFGPGTRLLVL.